The T cell receptor (beta chain) under discussion was sequenced for a study of cytomegalovirus exposure and HLA in healthy donors. Whole-study findings and limits: Presence/absence analyses rested on an assumption that sequencing depth was roughly uniform across donors. Earlier findings revealed that most TCR beta V segments proved productive either about 87% or about 30% of the time.

Researchers ran the PCR with 60 Vbeta and 13 Jbeta primers. Profiled with immunoSEQ multiplex PCR; TCRdb holds only in-frame clones, not every one. This sample has under 90,000 clones, with 77% found just once. Trimming left V 9 bases short and J 5 bases short, with 19 bases between. The CDR3 has 14 residues. From germline, CDR1 is LNHDA and CDR2 SQIVND (reference sequence). This clone appeared a few times. Antigen unknown. The rearrangement joins TRBV19 to TRBJ1-2; possible D gene TRBD1, 6 bases. The sequenced sample consisted of PBMCs. The sequence was obtained from a man aged 50 to 59 in good health and CMV-seropositive. In DNA, the CDR3 is TGTGCCAGGAGAATCCCCGGACAGCTATATGGCTACACCTTC. Protein sequence: CARRIPGQLYGYTF.